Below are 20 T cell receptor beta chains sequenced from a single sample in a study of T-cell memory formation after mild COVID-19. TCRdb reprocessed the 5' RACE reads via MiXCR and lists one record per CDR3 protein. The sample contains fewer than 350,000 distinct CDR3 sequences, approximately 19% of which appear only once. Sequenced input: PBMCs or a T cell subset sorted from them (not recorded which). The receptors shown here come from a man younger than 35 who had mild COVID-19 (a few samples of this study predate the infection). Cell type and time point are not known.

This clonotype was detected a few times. The DNA of the CDR3 is TGCGCCAGCAGCTCTGGACAGGTCCCAACTGAAGCTTTCTTT. Protein product: CASSSGQVPTEAFF. The chain is built from TRBV5-1 and TRBJ1-1; 7 positions agree with TRBD1. Germline CDR1 and CDR2: SGHRS and YFSETQ. This CDR3 has 14 residues. Trimming cost V 3 bases and J 5 bases; bases outside gene matches: 7.

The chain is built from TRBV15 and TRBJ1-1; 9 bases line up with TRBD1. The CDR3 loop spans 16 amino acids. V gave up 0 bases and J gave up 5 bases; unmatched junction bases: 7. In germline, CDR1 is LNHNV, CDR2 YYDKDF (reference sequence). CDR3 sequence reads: CATSREQGAYRTEAFF. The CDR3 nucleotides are TGTGCCACCAGCAGAGAACAGGGGGCGTATAGGACTGAAGCTTTCTTT.

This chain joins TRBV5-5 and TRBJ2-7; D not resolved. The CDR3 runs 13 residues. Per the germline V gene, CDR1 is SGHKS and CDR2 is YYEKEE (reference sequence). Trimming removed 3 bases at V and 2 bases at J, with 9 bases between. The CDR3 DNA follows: TGTGCCAGCAGCTCAAGGAATACCTACGAGCAGTACGTC. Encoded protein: CASSSRNTYEQYV.

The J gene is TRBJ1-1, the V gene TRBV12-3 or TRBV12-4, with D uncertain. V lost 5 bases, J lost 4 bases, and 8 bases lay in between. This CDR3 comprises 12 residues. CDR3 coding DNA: TGTGCCAGCAGTAGTATCAGCACTGAAGCTTTCTTT. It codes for CASSSISTEAFF.

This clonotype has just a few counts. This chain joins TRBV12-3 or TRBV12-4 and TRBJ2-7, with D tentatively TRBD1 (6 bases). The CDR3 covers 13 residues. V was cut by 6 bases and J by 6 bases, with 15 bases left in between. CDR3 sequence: CASSRQVEAEQYF. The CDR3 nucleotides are TGTGCCAGCAGCCGACAGGTCGAGGCCGAGCAGTACTTC.

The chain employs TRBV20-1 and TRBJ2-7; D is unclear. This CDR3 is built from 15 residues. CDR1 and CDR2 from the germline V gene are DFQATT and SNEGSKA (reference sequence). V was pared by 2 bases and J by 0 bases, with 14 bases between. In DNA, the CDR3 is TGCAGTGCTAGAATTGAAAAGGGTCTCTCCTACGAGCAGTACTTC. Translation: CSARIEKGLSYEQYF.

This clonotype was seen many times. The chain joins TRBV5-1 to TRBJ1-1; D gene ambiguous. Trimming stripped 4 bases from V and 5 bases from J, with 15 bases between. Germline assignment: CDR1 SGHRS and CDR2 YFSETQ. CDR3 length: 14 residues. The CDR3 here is CASSETRGRTEAFF. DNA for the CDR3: TGCGCCAGCAGCGAAACTCGAGGGAGGACTGAAGCTTTCTTT.

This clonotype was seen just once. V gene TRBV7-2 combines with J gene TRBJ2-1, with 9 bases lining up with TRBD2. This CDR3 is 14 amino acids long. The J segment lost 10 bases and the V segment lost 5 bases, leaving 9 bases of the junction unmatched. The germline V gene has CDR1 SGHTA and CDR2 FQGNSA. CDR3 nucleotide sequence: TGTGCCAGCAGCCTAAGCGGGGGGTTCAGGGAGCAGTTCTTC. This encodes CASSLSGGFREQFF.

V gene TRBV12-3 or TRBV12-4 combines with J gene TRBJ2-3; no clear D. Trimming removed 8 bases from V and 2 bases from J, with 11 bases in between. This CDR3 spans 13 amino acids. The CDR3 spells CASRKDLTDTQYF. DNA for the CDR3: TGTGCCAGCCGGAAAGACCTCACAGATACGCAGTATTTT.

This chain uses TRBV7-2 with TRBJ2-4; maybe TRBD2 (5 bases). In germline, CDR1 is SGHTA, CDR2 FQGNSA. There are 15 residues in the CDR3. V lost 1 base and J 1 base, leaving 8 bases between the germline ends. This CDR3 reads CASSLVRVAKNIQYF. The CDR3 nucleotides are TGTGCCAGCAGCTTAGTGAGGGTTGCCAAAAACATTCAGTACTTC.

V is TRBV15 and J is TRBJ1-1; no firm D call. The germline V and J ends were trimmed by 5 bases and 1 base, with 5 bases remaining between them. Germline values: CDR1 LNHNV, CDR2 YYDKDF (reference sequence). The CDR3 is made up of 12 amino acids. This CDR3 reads CATSLGNTEAFF. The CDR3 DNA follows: TGTGCCACCAGCCTTGGGAACACTGAAGCTTTCTTT.

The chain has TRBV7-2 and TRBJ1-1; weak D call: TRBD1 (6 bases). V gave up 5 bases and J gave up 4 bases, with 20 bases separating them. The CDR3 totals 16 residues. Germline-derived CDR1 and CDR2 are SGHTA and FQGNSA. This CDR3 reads CASSLHGTRASTEAFF. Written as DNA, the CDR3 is TGTGCCAGCAGCCTCCACGGGACAAGGGCCAGCACTGAAGCTTTCTTT.

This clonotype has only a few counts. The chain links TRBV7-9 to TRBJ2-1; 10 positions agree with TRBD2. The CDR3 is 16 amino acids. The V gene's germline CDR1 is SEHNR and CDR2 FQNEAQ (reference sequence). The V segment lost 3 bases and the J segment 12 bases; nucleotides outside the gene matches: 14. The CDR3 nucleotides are TGTGCCAGCAGCTTGCCGGGACTAGCGTATTCAGTAGGGCAGTTCTTC. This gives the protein CASSLPGLAYSVGQFF. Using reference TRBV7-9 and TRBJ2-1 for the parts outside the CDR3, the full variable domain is DTGVSQNPRHKITKRGQNVTFRCDPISEHNRLYWYRQTLGQGPEFLTYFQNEAQLEKSRLLSDRFSAERPKGSFSTLEIQRTEQGDSAMYLCASSLPGLAYSVGQFFGPGTRLTVL.

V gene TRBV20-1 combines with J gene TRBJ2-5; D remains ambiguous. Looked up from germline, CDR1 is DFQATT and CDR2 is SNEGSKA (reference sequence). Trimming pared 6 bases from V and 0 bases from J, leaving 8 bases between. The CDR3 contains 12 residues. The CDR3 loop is CSANRYQETQYF. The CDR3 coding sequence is TGCAGTGCAAATCGGTACCAAGAGACCCAGTACTTC.

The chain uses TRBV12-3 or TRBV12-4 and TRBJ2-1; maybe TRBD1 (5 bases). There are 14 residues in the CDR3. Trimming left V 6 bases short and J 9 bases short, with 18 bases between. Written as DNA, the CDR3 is TGTGCCAGCAGCATGCGCCAGGGTTATGGTGAGCAGTTCTTC. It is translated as CASSMRQGYGEQFF.

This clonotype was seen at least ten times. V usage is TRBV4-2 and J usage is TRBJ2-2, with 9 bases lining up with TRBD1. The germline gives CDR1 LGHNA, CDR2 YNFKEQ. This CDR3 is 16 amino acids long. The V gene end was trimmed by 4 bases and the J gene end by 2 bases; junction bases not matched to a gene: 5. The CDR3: CASSRNTGGNTGELFF. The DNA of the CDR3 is TGTGCCAGCAGCCGGAATACAGGGGGCAACACCGGGGAGCTGTTTTTT.

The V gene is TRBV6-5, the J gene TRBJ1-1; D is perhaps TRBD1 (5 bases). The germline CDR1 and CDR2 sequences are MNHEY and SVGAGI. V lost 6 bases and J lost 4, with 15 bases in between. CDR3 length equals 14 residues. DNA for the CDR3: TGTGCCAGCAGGGCGGGGGGAGGGAGCACTGAAGCTTTCTTT. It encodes CASRAGGGSTEAFF.

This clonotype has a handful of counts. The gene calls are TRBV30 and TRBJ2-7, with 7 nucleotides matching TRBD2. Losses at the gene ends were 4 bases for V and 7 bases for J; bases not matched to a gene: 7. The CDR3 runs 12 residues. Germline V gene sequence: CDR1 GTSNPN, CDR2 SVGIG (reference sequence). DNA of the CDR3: TGTGCCTGGATGTCCCTCGGGGGGGAGCAGTACTTC. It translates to CAWMSLGGEQYF.

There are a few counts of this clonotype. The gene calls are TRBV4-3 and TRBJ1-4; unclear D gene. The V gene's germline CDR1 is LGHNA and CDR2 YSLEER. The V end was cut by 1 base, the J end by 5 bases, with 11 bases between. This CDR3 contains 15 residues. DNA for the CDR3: TGCGCCAGCAGCCAAGTCCGAACAGTCAATGAAAAACTGTTTTTT. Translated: CASSQVRTVNEKLFF.

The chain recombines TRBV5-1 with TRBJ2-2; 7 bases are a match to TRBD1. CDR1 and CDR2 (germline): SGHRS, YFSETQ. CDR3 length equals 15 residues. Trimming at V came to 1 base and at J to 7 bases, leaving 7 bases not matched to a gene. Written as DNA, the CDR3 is TGCGCCAGCAGCTTGAATCAGGGGGTAATCGGGGAGCTGTTTTTT. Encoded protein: CASSLNQGVIGELFF.